This TCR beta chain came from a study of shared clonotypes between healthy human individuals. About the study: Each donor's CD8 memory used one plate, CD8 naive two, each CD4 subset three. Study-wide results and caveats: An effect of sequencing depth on clonotype sharing among donors was expected. For naive CD4 cells, roughly 4.8% of clonotypes were shared across a handful of donors.

A note on this clone: Its cognate antigen is unknown.

Naive CD8 cells, CD45RO-negative and positively selected for CCR7, excluded terminally differentiated effector memory CD45RA+ cells. J lost 4 bases, V lost 5 bases, and 7 bases had no gene match. The germline V gene encodes CDR1 KGHSH and CDR2 LQKENI. The length of the CDR3 is 17 residues. Several immunoSEQ 96-well plates shared each subset's DNA, each plate a replicate. Profiling relied on immunoSEQ multiplex PCR, and the TCRdb table lists in-frame clones only, not all of them. The sample lists millions of clones, 85% to 95% occurring once. V usage is TRBV18 and J usage is TRBJ2-2; 13 bases are shared with TRBD2. The TCR sequence derives from a man between 18 and 29 years old in good health. Some clones in this sample may be carry-over from other donors' samples. Material for sequencing was naive CD8+ T cells from PBMCs. This CDR3 is CASSARTSGSATGELFF. The CDR3 DNA reads TGTGCCAGCTCAGCCCGGACTAGCGGGAGCGCCACCGGGGAGCTGTTTTTT.